Listed here are 4 T cell receptor beta chains from one sample, sequenced in a study of early T cells in non-severe SARS-CoV-2 infection. TCRdb reprocessed the 5' RACE reads with MiXCR, giving one entry per CDR3 protein. The sample holds 50,000 to 85,000 distinct CDR3 sequences, over 8% seen once. The specimen sequenced was whole blood. These receptors all stem from an adult who was a healthcare worker with PCR-confirmed SARS-CoV-2 infection or an uninfected control (not recorded which).

This clonotype showed up just a few times. The gene calls are TRBV12-3 or TRBV12-4 and TRBJ1-6; possibly TRBD1 for D (5 bases). The CDR3 length is 13 residues. With 6 bases removed from V and 15 bases from J, the gap between germline ends came to 18 bases. CDR3 in amino acids: CASSPREFTGLHF. In DNA, the CDR3 is TGTGCCAGCAGCCCTCGAGAGTTTACAGGCCTCCACTTT.

This clonotype was picked up many times. This chain connects TRBV20-1 to TRBJ2-1; 13 nucleotides line up with TRBD2. CDR1 is DFQATT, CDR2 SNEGSKA, per germline (reference sequence). V trimming: 5 bases; J trimming: 3 bases; junction bases outside the gene matches: 10. This CDR3 spans 17 amino acids. This chain's CDR3 is CSAVPTSGRAYYNEQFF. CDR3 DNA: TGCAGTGCTGTACCTACTAGCGGGAGGGCCTACTACAATGAGCAGTTCTTC.

This clonotype is a singleton in its sample. This chain joins TRBV6-1 and TRBJ1-1, with D maybe TRBD1 (5 bases). The CDR3 totals 14 residues. V shed 2 bases and J shed 1 base, with 8 bases lying between them. Germline loops: CDR1 MNHNS, CDR2 SASEGT. CDR3 sequence (DNA): TGTGCCAGCAGTGAACAGGGTCCGAACACTGAAGCTTTCTTT. This translates into CASSEQGPNTEAFF.

This clonotype was observed at least ten times. The chain employs TRBV7-9 and TRBJ2-7; 8 nucleotides line up with TRBD1. The CDR3 has 17 residues. CDR1 SEHNR and CDR2 FQNEAQ come from the germline V gene (reference sequence). The J segment lost 6 bases and the V segment lost 2 bases, leaving 15 bases of the junction unmatched. CDR3 amino acids: CASSLSLARDRSLEQYF. DNA for the CDR3: TGTGCCAGCAGCTTAAGTCTTGCTAGGGACAGGTCCCTCGAGCAGTACTTC.